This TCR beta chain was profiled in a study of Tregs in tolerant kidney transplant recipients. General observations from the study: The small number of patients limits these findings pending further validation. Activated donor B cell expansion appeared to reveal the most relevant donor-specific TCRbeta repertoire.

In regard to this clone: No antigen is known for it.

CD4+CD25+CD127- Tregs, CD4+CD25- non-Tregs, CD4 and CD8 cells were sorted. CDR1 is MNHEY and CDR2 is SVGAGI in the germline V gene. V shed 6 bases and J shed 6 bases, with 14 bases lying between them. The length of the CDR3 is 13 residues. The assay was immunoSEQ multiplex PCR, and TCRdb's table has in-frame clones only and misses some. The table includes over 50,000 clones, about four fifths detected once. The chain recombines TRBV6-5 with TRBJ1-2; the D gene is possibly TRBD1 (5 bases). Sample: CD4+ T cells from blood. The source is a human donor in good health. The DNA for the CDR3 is TGTGCCAGCAGCGACAGCCCTGGGGATGGCTACACCTTC. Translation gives CASSDSPGDGYTF.